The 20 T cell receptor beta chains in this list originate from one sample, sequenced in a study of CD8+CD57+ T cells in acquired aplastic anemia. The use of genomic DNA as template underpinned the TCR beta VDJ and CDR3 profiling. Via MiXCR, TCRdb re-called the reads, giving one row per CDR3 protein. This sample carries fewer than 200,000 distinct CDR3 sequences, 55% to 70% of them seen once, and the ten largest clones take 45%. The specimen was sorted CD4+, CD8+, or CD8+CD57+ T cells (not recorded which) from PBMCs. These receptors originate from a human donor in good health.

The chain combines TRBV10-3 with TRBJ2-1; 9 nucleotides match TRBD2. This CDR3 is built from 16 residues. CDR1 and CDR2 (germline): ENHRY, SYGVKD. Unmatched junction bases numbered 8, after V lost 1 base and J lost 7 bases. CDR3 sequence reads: CAISEFAGGDGNEQFF. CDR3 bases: TGTGCCATCAGTGAGTTTGCGGGGGGGGATGGGAATGAGCAGTTCTTC.

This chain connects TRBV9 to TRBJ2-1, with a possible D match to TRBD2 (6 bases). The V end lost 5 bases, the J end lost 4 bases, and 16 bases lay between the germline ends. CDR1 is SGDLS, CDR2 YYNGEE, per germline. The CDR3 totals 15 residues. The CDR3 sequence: CASSYGDLGYNEQFF. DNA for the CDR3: TGTGCCAGCAGTTATGGGGACTTGGGTTACAATGAGCAGTTCTTC. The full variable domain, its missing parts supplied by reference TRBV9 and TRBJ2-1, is DSGVTQTPKHLITATGQRVTLRCSPRSGDLSVYWYQQSLDQGLQFLIQYYNGEERAKGNILERFSAQQFPDLHSELNLSSLELGDSALYFCASSYGDLGYNEQFFGPGTRLTVL.

For the CDR3, the DNA is TGTGCCAGCAGTTATTTGGTCACAGATACGCAGTATTTT. Protein: CASSYLVTDTQYF. The chain has TRBV6-5 and TRBJ2-3; no clear D. CDR3 size: 13 residues. Germline V gene data show CDR1 as MNHEY and CDR2 as SVGAGI. Trimming shortened V by 3 bases and J by 2 bases, and 6 bases separated the two germline ends.

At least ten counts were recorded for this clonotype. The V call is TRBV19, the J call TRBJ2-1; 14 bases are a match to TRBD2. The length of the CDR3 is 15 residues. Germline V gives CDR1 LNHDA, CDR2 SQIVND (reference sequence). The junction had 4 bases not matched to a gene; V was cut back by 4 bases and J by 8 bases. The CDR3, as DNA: TGTGCCAGTAGTAGACTAGCGGGAGGGGAGGATGAGCAGTTCTTC. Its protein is CASSRLAGGEDEQFF.

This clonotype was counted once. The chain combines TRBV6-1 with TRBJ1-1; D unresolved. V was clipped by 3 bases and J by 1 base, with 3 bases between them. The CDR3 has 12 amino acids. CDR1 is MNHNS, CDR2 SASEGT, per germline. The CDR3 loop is CASSDRNTEAFF. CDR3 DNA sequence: TGTGCCAGCAGTGACAGGAACACTGAAGCTTTCTTT.

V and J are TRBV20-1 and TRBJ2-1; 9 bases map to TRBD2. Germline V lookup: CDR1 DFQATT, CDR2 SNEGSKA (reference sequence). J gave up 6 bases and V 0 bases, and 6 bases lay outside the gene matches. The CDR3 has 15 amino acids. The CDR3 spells CSARDERGVVNEQFF. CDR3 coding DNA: TGCAGTGCTAGAGACGAGCGGGGGGTGGTCAATGAGCAGTTCTTC.

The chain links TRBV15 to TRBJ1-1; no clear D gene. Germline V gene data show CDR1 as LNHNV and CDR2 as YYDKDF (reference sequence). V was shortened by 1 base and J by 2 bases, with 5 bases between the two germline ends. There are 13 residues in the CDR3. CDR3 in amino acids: CATSRVGNTEAFF. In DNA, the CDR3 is TGTGCCACCAGCAGAGTTGGAAACACTGAAGCTTTCTTT.

In nucleotides, the CDR3 is TGTGCCATCAGTACCTTCGACCGGGGGGTGGACACTGAAGCTTTCTTT. It is translated as CAISTFDRGVDTEAFF. The chain carries TRBV10-3 and TRBJ1-1, with D possibly being TRBD1 (5 bases). The CDR3 is made up of 16 amino acids. V shed 5 bases and J shed 3 bases, with 19 bases lying between them. Germline assignment: CDR1 ENHRY and CDR2 SYGVKD.

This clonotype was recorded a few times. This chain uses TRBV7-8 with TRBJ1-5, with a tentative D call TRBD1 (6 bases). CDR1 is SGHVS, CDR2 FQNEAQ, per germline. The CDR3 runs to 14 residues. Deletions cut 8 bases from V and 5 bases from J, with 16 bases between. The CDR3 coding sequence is TGTGCCAGCTCCGGAGGGGCAGGGGATCAGCCCCAGCATTTT. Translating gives CASSGGAGDQPQHF.

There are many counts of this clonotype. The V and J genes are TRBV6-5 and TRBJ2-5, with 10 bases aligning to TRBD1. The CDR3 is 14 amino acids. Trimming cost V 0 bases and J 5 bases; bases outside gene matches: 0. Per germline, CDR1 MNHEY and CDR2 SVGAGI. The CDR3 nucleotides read TGTGCCAGCAGTTACTCGGACAGGGGGGAGACCCAGTACTTC. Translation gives CASSYSDRGETQYF.

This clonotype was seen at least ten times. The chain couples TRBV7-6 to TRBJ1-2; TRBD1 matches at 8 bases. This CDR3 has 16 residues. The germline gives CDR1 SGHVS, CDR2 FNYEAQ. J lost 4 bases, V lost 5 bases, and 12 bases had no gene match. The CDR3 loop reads CASSARTGFDAYGYTF. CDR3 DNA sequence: TGTGCCAGCAGCGCACGGACAGGGTTCGACGCCTATGGCTACACCTTC.

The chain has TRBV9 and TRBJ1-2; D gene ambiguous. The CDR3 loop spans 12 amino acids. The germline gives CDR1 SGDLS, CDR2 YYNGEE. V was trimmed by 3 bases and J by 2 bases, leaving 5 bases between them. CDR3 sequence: CASSADNYGYTF. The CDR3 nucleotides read TGTGCCAGCAGCGCGGACAACTATGGCTACACCTTC.

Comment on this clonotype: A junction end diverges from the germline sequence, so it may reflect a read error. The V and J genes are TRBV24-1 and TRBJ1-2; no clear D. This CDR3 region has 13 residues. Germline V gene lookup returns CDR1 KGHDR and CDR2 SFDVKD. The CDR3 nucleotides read TGTGCCACCAGTGGTTTGTCAGGCTCCGGCTACACCTTC. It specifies CATSGLSGSGYTF.

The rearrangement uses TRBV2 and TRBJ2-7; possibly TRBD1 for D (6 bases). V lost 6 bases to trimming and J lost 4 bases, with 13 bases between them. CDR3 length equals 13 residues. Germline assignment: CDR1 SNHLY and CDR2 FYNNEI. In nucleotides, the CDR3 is TGTGCCAGCAGAGCCCAGGGGCCTTACGAGCAGTACTTC. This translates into CASRAQGPYEQYF.

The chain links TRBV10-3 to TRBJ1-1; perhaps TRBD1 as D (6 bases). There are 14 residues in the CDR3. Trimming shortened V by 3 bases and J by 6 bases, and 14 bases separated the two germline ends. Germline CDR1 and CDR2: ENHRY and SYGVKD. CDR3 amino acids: CAISDGTGASEAFF. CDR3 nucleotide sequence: TGTGCCATCAGTGACGGGACGGGGGCGTCTGAAGCTTTCTTT.

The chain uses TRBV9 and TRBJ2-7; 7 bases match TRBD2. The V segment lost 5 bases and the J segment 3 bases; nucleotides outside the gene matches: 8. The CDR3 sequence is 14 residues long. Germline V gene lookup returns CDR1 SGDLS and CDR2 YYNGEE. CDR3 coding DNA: TGTGCCAGCAGTGGAGCCGCTAGCGGCTACGAGCAGTACTTC. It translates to CASSGAASGYEQYF.

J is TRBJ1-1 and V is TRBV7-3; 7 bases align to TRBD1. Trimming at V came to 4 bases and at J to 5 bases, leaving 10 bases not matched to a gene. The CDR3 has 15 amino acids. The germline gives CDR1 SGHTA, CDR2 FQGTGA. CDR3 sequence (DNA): TGTGCCAGCAGCTCCCGAGGGGACAGCGTTACTGAAGCTTTCTTT. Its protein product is CASSSRGDSVTEAFF.

CDR3 bases: TGTGCCAGCAGCCAAAGGGACTCCTACGAGCAGTACTTC. This gives the protein CASSQRDSYEQYF. The chain carries TRBV7-2 and TRBJ2-7; no definite D call. Looked up from germline, CDR1 is SGHTA and CDR2 is FQGNSA. The CDR3 extends over 13 amino acids. V lost 5 bases to trimming and J lost 0 bases, with 8 bases between them.

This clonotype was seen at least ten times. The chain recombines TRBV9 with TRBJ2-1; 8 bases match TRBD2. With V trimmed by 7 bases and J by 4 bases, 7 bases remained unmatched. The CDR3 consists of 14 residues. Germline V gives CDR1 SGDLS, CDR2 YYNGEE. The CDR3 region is CASGKTSAYNEQFF. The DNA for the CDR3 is TGTGCCAGCGGCAAGACTAGCGCTTACAATGAGCAGTTCTTC.

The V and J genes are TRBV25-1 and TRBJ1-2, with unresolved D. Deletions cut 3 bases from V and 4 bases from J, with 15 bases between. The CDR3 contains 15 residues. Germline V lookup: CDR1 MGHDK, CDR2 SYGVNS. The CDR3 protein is CASSDGGEGVYGYTF. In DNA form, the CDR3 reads TGTGCCAGCAGTGATGGCGGGGAGGGTGTCTATGGCTACACCTTC.